This TCR beta chain appears in the sequencing data of a study of control samples from healthy donors and cancer patients. The CDR3 runs 14 residues. CDR1 and CDR2 (germline): MNHEY, SMNVEV (reference sequence). The germline V and J ends were trimmed by 2 bases and 2 bases, with 10 bases remaining between them. Method: immunoSEQ multiplex PCR; TCRdb's copy keeps in-frame clones and lacks some. Of about 98,000 clones listed, 90% to 95% are singletons. The sequencing input was blood. The chain carries TRBV27 and TRBJ2-7; possible D gene TRBD2, 6 bases. The TCR comes from a woman aged 18-35 years in good health. Here the CDR3 reads CASSLGGPPYEQYF. CDR3 DNA: TGTGCCAGCAGTTTAGGAGGGCCGCCCTACGAGCAGTACTTC.